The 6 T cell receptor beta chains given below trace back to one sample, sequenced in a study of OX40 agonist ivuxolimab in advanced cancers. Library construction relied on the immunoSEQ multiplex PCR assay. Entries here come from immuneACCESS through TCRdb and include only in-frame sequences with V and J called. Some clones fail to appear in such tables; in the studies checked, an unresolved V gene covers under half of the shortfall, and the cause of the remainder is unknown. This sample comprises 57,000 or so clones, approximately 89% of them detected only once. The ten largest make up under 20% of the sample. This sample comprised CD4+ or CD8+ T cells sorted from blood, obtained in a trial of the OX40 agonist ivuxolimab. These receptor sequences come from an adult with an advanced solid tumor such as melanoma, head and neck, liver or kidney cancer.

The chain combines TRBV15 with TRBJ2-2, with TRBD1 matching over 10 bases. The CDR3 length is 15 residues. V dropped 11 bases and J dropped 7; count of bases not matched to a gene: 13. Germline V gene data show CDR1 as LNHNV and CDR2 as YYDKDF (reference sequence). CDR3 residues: CARLAGQGPSGELFF. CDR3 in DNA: TGTGCCCGGTTGGCGGGACAGGGGCCGAGCGGGGAGCTGTTTTTT.

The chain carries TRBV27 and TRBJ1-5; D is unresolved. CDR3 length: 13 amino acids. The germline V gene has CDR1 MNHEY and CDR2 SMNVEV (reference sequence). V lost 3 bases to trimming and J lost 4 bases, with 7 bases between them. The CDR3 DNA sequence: TGTGCCAGCAGTTTCTCAGGTAATCAGCCCCAGCATTTT. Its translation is CASSFSGNQPQHF.

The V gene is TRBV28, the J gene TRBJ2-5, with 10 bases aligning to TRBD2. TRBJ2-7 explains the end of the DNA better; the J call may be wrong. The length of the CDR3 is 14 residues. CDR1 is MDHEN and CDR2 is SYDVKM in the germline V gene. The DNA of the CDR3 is TGTGCCAGCAGTGCCCGACTAGCGGGTTACGAGCAGTACTTC. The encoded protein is CASSARLAGYEQYF.

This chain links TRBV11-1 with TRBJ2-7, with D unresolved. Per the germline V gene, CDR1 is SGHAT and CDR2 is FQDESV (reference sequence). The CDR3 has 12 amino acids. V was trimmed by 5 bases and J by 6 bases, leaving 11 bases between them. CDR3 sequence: CASSPTCSEQYF. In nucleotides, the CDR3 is TGTGCCAGCAGCCCCACTTGCTCCGAGCAGTACTTC.

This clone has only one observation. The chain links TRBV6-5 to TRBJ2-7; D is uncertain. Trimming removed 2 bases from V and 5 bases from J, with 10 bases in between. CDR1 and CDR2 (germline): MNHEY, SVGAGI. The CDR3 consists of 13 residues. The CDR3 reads CASSYGGNDEQYF. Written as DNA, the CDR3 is TGTGCCAGCAGTTACGGCGGTAACGACGAGCAGTACTTC.

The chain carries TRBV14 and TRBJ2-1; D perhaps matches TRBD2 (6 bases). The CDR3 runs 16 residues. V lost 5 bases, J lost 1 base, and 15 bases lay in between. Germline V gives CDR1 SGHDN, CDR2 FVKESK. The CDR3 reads CASSEREDDSYNEQFF. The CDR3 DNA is TGTGCCAGCAGCGAAAGGGAGGATGATTCCTACAATGAGCAGTTCTTC.